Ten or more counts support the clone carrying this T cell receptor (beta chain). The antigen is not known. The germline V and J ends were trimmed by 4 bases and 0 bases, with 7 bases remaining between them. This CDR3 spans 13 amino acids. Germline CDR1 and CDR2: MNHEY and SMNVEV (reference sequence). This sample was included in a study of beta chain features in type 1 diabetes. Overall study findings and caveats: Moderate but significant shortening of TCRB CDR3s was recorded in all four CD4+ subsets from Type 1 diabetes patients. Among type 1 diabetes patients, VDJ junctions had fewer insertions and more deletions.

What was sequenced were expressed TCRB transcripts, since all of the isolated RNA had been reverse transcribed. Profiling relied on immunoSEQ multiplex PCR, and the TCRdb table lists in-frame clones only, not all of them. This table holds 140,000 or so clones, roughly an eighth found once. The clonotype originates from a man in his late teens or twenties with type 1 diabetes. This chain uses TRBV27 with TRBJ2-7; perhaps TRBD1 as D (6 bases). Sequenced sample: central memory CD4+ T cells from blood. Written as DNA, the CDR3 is TGTGCCAGCAGTTACAGGGTCTCCTACGAGCAGTACTTC. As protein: CASSYRVSYEQYF.